Below are 20 T cell receptor beta chains sequenced from a single sample in a study of T cells in Graves' hyperthyroidism and ophthalmopathy. The CDR3 regions of TCR beta were amplified from RNA transcripts. A first-round RT-PCR of the TCR CDR3 used the HTBI primer set. One entry per CDR3 protein results from TCRdb running MiXCR on the multiplex PCR reads. This table holds about 700,000 distinct CDR3 sequences, around 15% found once. The specimen was blood. These receptors originate from a woman aged 18-35 years with Graves' hyperthyroidism.

This clonotype has more than one count but fewer than ten. V gene TRBV9 combines with J gene TRBJ2-1; 14 positions match TRBD2. Germline CDR1 SGDLS, CDR2 YYNGEE. CDR3 length equals 16 residues. Trimming cost V 6 bases and J 7 bases; bases outside gene matches: 9. CDR3 sequence: CASTESGTSGSNEQFF. For the CDR3, the DNA is TGTGCCAGCACCGAATCCGGGACTAGCGGGAGTAATGAGCAGTTCTTC.

The CDR3 protein is CASTRDRVGTDTQYF. DNA for the CDR3: TGTGCCAGCACCCGGGACAGGGTAGGAACAGATACGCAGTATTTT. This rearrangement joins TRBV6-1 to TRBJ2-3; TRBD1 matches at 9 bases. The CDR3 totals 15 residues. After removal of 7 bases from V and 3 bases from J, the junction contained 8 bases not matched to a gene. Looked up from germline, CDR1 is MNHNS and CDR2 is SASEGT.

This clonotype was seen at least ten times. The gene calls are TRBV5-1 and TRBJ1-6, with D hard to call. CDR3 length: 17 amino acids. The germline V and J ends were trimmed by 0 bases and 0 bases, with 10 bases remaining between them. The germline gives CDR1 SGHRS, CDR2 YFSETQ. The CDR3 sequence is CASSLGEASSYNSPLHF. Written as DNA, the CDR3 is TGCGCCAGCAGCTTGGGAGAGGCGAGCTCCTATAATTCACCCCTCCACTTT. The full variable domain, rest sourced from reference TRBV5-1 and TRBJ1-6, is KAGVTQTPRYLIKTRGQQVTLSCSPISGHRSVSWYQQTPGQGLQFLFEYFSETQRNKGNFPGRFSGRQFSNSRSEMNVSTLELGDSALYLCASSLGEASSYNSPLHFGNGTRLTVT.

This clonotype was observed at least ten times. This chain links TRBV12-5 with TRBJ1-5; 7 positions match TRBD1. The CDR3 extends over 14 amino acids. V trimming: 1 base; J trimming: 7 bases; junction bases outside the gene matches: 4. Germline values: CDR1 LGHNT, CDR2 FRNRAP. The CDR3 protein is CASGLGGTDQPQHF. The CDR3 coding sequence is TGTGCTAGTGGTTTGGGCGGGACAGACCAGCCCCAGCATTTT. Filled out from reference TRBV12-5 and TRBJ1-5, the complete variable domain reads DARVTQTPRHKVTEMGQEVTMRCQPILGHNTVFWYRQTMMQGLELLAYFRNRAPLDDSGMPKDRFSAEMPDATLATLKIQPSEPRDSAVYFCASGLGGTDQPQHFGDGTRLSIL.

This clonotype was counted ten times or more. The genes are TRBV28 and TRBJ2-1; TRBD1 matches 7 bases. This CDR3 is built from 14 residues. Trimming cost V 5 bases and J 4 bases; bases outside gene matches: 5. Germline V CDR1 and CDR2: MDHEN, SYDVKM. This CDR3 is CASSPQTGYNEQFF. The DNA of the CDR3 is TGTGCCAGCAGTCCCCAGACAGGGTACAATGAGCAGTTCTTC. The complete variable domain, with remaining parts taken from reference TRBV28 and TRBJ2-1, reads DVKVTQSSRYLVKRTGEKVFLECVQDMDHENMFWYRQDPGLGLRLIYFSYDVKMKEKGDIPEGYSVSREKKERFSLILESASTNQTSMYLCASSPQTGYNEQFFGPGTRLTVL.

This clonotype came up many times. The chain couples TRBV29-1 to TRBJ1-1; 9 nucleotides agree with TRBD1. The CDR3 extends over 19 amino acids. The V gene end was trimmed by 5 bases and the J gene end by 6 bases; junction bases not matched to a gene: 25. Germline lookup yields CDR1 SQVTM and CDR2 ANQGSEA. CDR3 region: CSVQRVSFGTGLANAEAFF. CDR3 bases: TGCAGCGTTCAACGGGTTTCTTTTGGGACAGGGCTTGCCAACGCTGAAGCTTTCTTT. The whole variable domain, remainder taken from reference TRBV29-1 and TRBJ1-1, is SAVISQKPSRDICQRGTSLTIQCQVDSQVTMMFWYRQQPGQSLTLIATANQGSEATYESGFVIDKFPISRPNLTFSTLTVSNMSPEDSSIYLCSVQRVSFGTGLANAEAFFGQGTRLTVV.

The sample holds a few counts of this clonotype. This sequence joins TRBV4-3 and TRBJ2-6; 8 positions agree with TRBD2. This CDR3 region has 16 residues. Trimming took 4 bases from V and 2 from J; bases not matched to a gene: 4. Germline lookup yields CDR1 LGHNA and CDR2 YSLEER. CDR3 loop: CASSPSGRTGANVLTF. The CDR3 nucleotides read TGCGCCAGCAGCCCTAGCGGGCGAACTGGGGCCAACGTCCTGACTTTC.

This clonotype was seen many times. The chain carries TRBV11-2 and TRBJ2-1; 9 nucleotides agree with TRBD2. There are 16 residues in the CDR3. Looked up from germline, CDR1 is SGHAT and CDR2 is FQNNGV. V was pared by 5 bases and J by 2 bases, with 7 bases of the junction left unmatched. CDR3 residues: CASSPSTSGPYNEQFF. CDR3 sequence (DNA): TGTGCCAGCAGCCCTTCGACTAGCGGACCCTACAATGAGCAGTTCTTC.

The chain couples TRBV19 to TRBJ1-2; D possibly corresponds to TRBD1 (5 bases). Germline assignment: CDR1 LNHDA and CDR2 SQIVND (reference sequence). The germline V and J ends were trimmed by 5 bases and 8 bases, with 12 bases remaining between them. The CDR3 covers 12 residues. CDR3 sequence reads: CASSRTGHGYTF. The CDR3, as DNA: TGTGCCAGTAGTCGGACGGGGCACGGCTACACCTTC.

The chain uses TRBV29-1 and TRBJ2-2; no clear D gene. Germline CDR1 is SQVTM and CDR2 is ANQGSEA. The CDR3 runs 14 residues. Trimming took 7 bases from V and 4 from J, leaving 16 bases between them. The CDR3: CSAAPSMGTGELFF. The CDR3 DNA reads TGCAGCGCAGCGCCGAGTATGGGCACCGGGGAGCTGTTTTTT.

V and J are TRBV15 and TRBJ2-1; 8 bases are shared with TRBD2. The germline V gene has CDR1 LNHNV and CDR2 YYDKDF (reference sequence). The V segment lost 1 base and the J segment 3 bases; nucleotides outside the gene matches: 5. The CDR3 contains 16 residues. The CDR3 bases are TGTGCCACCAGCAGAGGGGGGGCGGGAGGCTACAATGAGCAGTTCTTC. It codes for CATSRGGAGGYNEQFF.

As regards this clonotype: It may be a read error: a sequence one base away is much more abundant. The V gene is TRBV6-2 or TRBV6-3, the J gene TRBJ1-2; TRBD1 matches 7 bases. The CDR3 is 14 residues long. Germline values: CDR1 MNHEY, CDR2 SVGEGT. Trimming cost V 6 bases and J 0 bases; bases outside gene matches: 4. The CDR3 DNA reads TGTGCCAGCAGGCGACAGGGAACTAACTATGGCTACACCTTC. Protein product: CASRRQGTNYGYTF.

This clonotype was observed a few times. A read error may be the cause here, since a much bigger clone is one base away. The genes are TRBV29-1 and TRBJ2-3, with D perhaps given as TRBD1 or TRBD2 (6 bases each). CDR1 and CDR2 from the germline V gene are SQVTM and ANQGSEA. The CDR3 covers 13 residues. The CDR3 loop reads CSVDEGGTDMQYF. The CDR3 bases are TGCAGCGTTGACGAGGGGGGCACAGATATGCAGTATTTT.

V gene TRBV6-2 or TRBV6-3 combines with J gene TRBJ1-3; a possible D gene is TRBD1 (6 bases). The germline V gene has CDR1 MNHEY and CDR2 SVGEGT. The V end was cut by 7 bases, the J end by 8 bases, with 12 bases between. This CDR3 comprises 12 residues. The CDR3 sequence: CASKGGEYTIYF. Here the CDR3 DNA reads TGTGCCAGCAAGGGGGGGGAGTACACCATATATTTT.

This rearrangement joins TRBV6-2 or TRBV6-3 to TRBJ1-5; no firm D call. Germline V lookup: CDR1 MNHEY, CDR2 SVGEGT. The length of the CDR3 is 15 residues. The V gene lost 6 bases and the J gene lost 0 bases, with 12 bases spanning the gap. The CDR3 sequence is CASSPGSLSNQPQHF. The CDR3 nucleotides are TGTGCCAGCAGCCCCGGGAGTCTTAGCAATCAGCCCCAGCATTTT.

Worth noting for this clonotype: Lacking the conserved final phenylalanine or tryptophan, this CDR3 likely reflects a read error. V gene TRBV6-2 or TRBV6-3 combines with J gene TRBJ1-5; 8 bases agree with TRBD1. Germline CDR1 reads MNHEY; CDR2 reads SVGEGT. The CDR3 runs to 14 residues. The CDR3 loop reads CASRRTGRNQPQHL. In DNA, the CDR3 is TGTGCTAGCAGACGGACAGGGCGGAATCAGCCCCAGCATCTT.

This clonotype was counted between two and nine times. The V gene is TRBV19, the J gene TRBJ1-2; the D is unclear. This CDR3 has 13 amino acids. Germline values: CDR1 LNHDA, CDR2 SQIVND (reference sequence). The V and J ends lost 4 bases and 7 bases respectively, with 13 bases between them. The CDR3 nucleotides are TGTGCCAGTAGTACCCCAGCTCCCCCTGGCTACACCTTC. It codes for CASSTPAPPGYTF.

There are many counts of this clonotype. V gene TRBV11-2 combines with J gene TRBJ2-2; a weak D match, TRBD2 (6 bases). Trimming took off 8 bases at V and 6 bases at J, with 13 bases between the two ends. This CDR3 has 13 residues. Germline assignment: CDR1 SGHAT and CDR2 FQNNGV. CDR3 in amino acids: CASSEEGSGELFF. As DNA, the CDR3 is TGTGCCAGCTCCGAGGAGGGATCCGGGGAGCTGTTTTTT.

The chain couples TRBV19 to TRBJ1-2; TRBD1 matches at 8 bases. The ends lost 6 bases at V and 1 base at J; junction bases unmatched: 7. CDR3 length equals 15 residues. Germline loops: CDR1 LNHDA, CDR2 SQIVND (reference sequence). DNA of the CDR3: TGTGCCAGTAGGACGGGGACAGGTTATAACTATGGCTACACCTTC. This sequence encodes CASRTGTGYNYGYTF. Variable domain in full (rest from reference TRBV19 and TRBJ1-2): DGGITQSPKYLFRKEGQNVTLSCEQNLNHDAMYWYRQDPGQGLRLIYYSQIVNDFQKGDIAEGYSVSREKKESFPLTVTSAQKNPTAFYLCASRTGTGYNYGYTFGSGTRLTVV.

This clonotype occurred many times. The chain joins TRBV28 to TRBJ2-7, with TRBD1 matching 8 bases. This CDR3 comprises 15 residues. After removal of 0 bases from V and 5 bases from J, the junction contained 6 bases not matched to a gene. The V gene's germline CDR1 is MDHEN and CDR2 SYDVKM. This chain's CDR3 is CASSLWTGAKHEQYF. Written as DNA, the CDR3 is TGTGCCAGCAGTTTATGGACAGGGGCGAAACACGAGCAGTACTTC.